This T cell receptor (beta chain) was sequenced in a study of Ad26.COV2.S vaccination and SARS-CoV-2 variants. Findings of the study overall: While placebo recipients had lower spike-specific TCR breadth, vaccine recipients had more.

Profiling relied on immunoSEQ multiplex PCR, and the TCRdb table lists in-frame clones only, not all of them. The top ten clones hold roughly 13% of a sample with roughly 510,000 clones, around nine tenths of them seen once. The treatment here: around 19 received Ad26.COV2.S at low or high dose, single or two shots; roughly 5 received placebo; per-sample allocation not given. Sampling happened 63 days after the first vaccine or placebo injection. Germline CDR1 and CDR2: MNHEY and SVGAGI. CDR3 size: 14 residues. Trimming took 5 bases from V and 6 from J; bases not matched to a gene: 8. In the case of this clone: The antigen is not known.

The receptor comes from a person aged 18-60 years who received the Ad26.COV2.S COVID-19 vaccine or a placebo. Sequencing was performed on peripheral blood, taken in a trial of Ad26.COV2.S vaccine versus placebo. The V call is TRBV6-5, the J call TRBJ2-7; the match to TRBD2 covers 9 bases. Here the CDR3 DNA reads TGTGCCAGCAGTACAGGACTAGCGCGCGGCGAGCAGTACTTC. Translated, it gives CASSTGLARGEQYF.